One and the same sample provided the 28 T cell receptor beta chains below, sequenced in a study of cytomegalovirus exposure and HLA in healthy donors. The PCR made use of 60 Vbeta and 13 Jbeta primers. Sequenced by immunoSEQ multiplex PCR; TCRdb stores in-frame clones only, minus some. This sample carries 90,000 to 130,000 clones, 55% to 80% of them seen once, and the ten largest clones take 2% to 2.5%. Sequencing was carried out using PBMCs. The source of these receptors is a woman aged 25 to 39 in good health and CMV-seronegative.

V usage is TRBV6-4 and J usage is TRBJ1-1; no reliable D call. Trimming took off 8 bases at V and 1 base at J, with 20 bases between the two ends. The CDR3 is made up of 16 amino acids. The germline gives CDR1 MRHNA, CDR2 SNTAGT. The CDR3 region has the DNA TGTGCCAGCCGATCGACTCTATCTCTTAAGAACACTGAAGCTTTCTTT. The encoded protein is CASRSTLSLKNTEAFF.

There are a few counts of this clone. V is TRBV30 and J is TRBJ2-2; unclear D gene. CDR3 length: 15 residues. Per the germline V gene, CDR1 is GTSNPN and CDR2 is SVGIG (reference sequence). The V end was cut by 0 bases, the J end by 8 bases, with 16 bases between. The CDR3: CAWSVPVLLSGELFF. DNA of the CDR3: TGTGCCTGGAGTGTACCAGTTTTGTTGTCGGGGGAGCTGTTTTTT.

This clone was observed a few times. This sequence joins TRBV5-1 and TRBJ2-5; D possibly corresponds to TRBD2 (6 bases). Germline V gene lookup returns CDR1 SGHRS and CDR2 YFSETQ. Trimming removed 4 bases at V and 3 bases at J, with 13 bases between. CDR3 length: 14 amino acids. The DNA of the CDR3 is TGCGCCAGCAGCCGGGGGACGAGGGAAGAGACCCAGTACTTC. This gives the protein CASSRGTREETQYF.

The chain employs TRBV5-4 and TRBJ2-7, with 13 positions matching TRBD2. After removal of 4 bases from V and 3 bases from J, the junction contained 10 bases not matched to a gene. The CDR3 spans 17 residues. Germline V lookup: CDR1 SGHNT, CDR2 YYREEE (reference sequence). The CDR3 DNA reads as TGTGCCAGCAGCCGGACCGGGACTAGCGGGATGCACTACGAGCAGTACTTC. Amino acid sequence: CASSRTGTSGMHYEQYF.

The rearrangement uses TRBV14 and TRBJ2-7; TRBD2 matches at 13 bases. After removal of 1 base from V and 7 bases from J, the junction contained 7 bases not matched to a gene. Germline V lookup: CDR1 SGHDN, CDR2 FVKESK. The CDR3 has 16 amino acids. Written as DNA, the CDR3 is TGTGCCAGCAGCCAAGGGACTAGCGGGAGTACGGTAGAGCAGTACTTC. Residues: CASSQGTSGSTVEQYF.

There are a few counts of this clone. The chain employs TRBV18 and TRBJ2-3; TRBD1 agrees at 8 bases. Trimming took 3 bases from V and 1 from J; bases not matched to a gene: 6. Germline CDR1 and CDR2: KGHSH and LQKENI. CDR3 length equals 16 residues. The CDR3 reads CASSPKRGQGTDTQYF. In nucleotides, the CDR3 is TGTGCCAGCTCACCTAAAAGGGGACAGGGCACAGATACGCAGTATTTT.

The rearrangement uses TRBV9 and TRBJ2-5; TRBD1 agrees at 8 bases. Germline V gene data show CDR1 as SGDLS and CDR2 as YYNGEE. Trimming removed 0 bases from V and 2 bases from J; junction bases left unmatched: 3. This CDR3 has 15 residues. The CDR3 sequence: CASSVGRGLQETQYF. The CDR3 bases are TGTGCCAGCAGCGTAGGCAGGGGGCTACAAGAGACCCAGTACTTC.

V is TRBV5-1 and J is TRBJ2-5; TRBD2 matches 11 bases. Near its end, the DNA agrees better with TRBJ2-7, so the J call may be wrong. Germline V gives CDR1 SGHRS, CDR2 YFSETQ. The CDR3 sequence is 14 residues long. The CDR3 nucleotides read TGCGCCAGCAGCATGACTAGCGGGAACTACGAGCAGTACTTC. Its translation: CASSMTSGNYEQYF.

This sequence joins TRBV2 and TRBJ2-1; TRBD1 matches at 7 bases. V was pared by 4 bases and J by 2 bases, with 2 bases of the junction left unmatched. Germline V gene lookup returns CDR1 SNHLY and CDR2 FYNNEI. This CDR3 is 14 amino acids long. The DNA for the CDR3 is TGTGCCAGCAGTGTGGGGACAGCCTACAATGAGCAGTTCTTC. It specifies CASSVGTAYNEQFF.

This clone was counted between two and nine times. The chain joins TRBV30 to TRBJ1-5; D remains unclear. Germline CDR1 reads GTSNPN; CDR2 reads SVGIG (reference sequence). This CDR3 is 14 amino acids long. Deletions cut 0 bases from V and 1 base from J, with 7 bases between. As DNA, the CDR3 is TGTGCCTGGAGTGTACAGAAAAGCAATCAGCCCCAGCATTTT. Translated: CAWSVQKSNQPQHF.

The chain employs TRBV6-6 and TRBJ2-3; 12 nucleotides align to TRBD2. V was clipped by 5 bases and J by 5 bases; unmatched bases: 2. The CDR3 is 14 amino acids. The germline V gene encodes CDR1 MNHNY and CDR2 SVGAGI (reference sequence). This CDR3 reads CASSLTSGRDTQYF. In nucleotides, the CDR3 is TGTGCCAGCAGTCTGACTAGCGGGAGAGATACGCAGTATTTT.

The V and J genes are TRBV7-2 and TRBJ2-7; 7 nucleotides align to TRBD2. The CDR3 is 16 residues long. CDR1 is SGHTA, CDR2 FQGNSA, per germline. Unmatched junction bases numbered 8, after V lost 2 bases and J lost 1 base. The CDR3 spells CASSLFAGAGSYEQYF. The CDR3 nucleotides are TGTGCCAGCAGCTTATTCGCGGGAGCGGGGTCCTACGAGCAGTACTTC.

The chain couples TRBV5-6 to TRBJ1-6, with D unclear. Germline-derived CDR1 and CDR2 are SGHDT and YYEEEE. The CDR3 contains 16 residues. V lost 0 bases and J lost 0, with 7 bases in between. The CDR3 protein is CASSLGASSYNSPLHF. CDR3 DNA sequence: TGTGCCAGCAGCTTGGGGGCAAGCTCCTATAATTCACCCCTCCACTTT.

The chain is built from TRBV27 and TRBJ2-3; 9 bases are a match to TRBD1. With 5 bases clipped from V and 1 base from J, the junction kept 13 bases outside the gene matches. The V gene's germline CDR1 is MNHEY and CDR2 SMNVEV (reference sequence). The CDR3 is 18 amino acids. The CDR3 DNA reads TGTGCCAGCAGTATCCCCGGCCCCGGGACAGGGCGCACAGATACGCAGTATTTT. This encodes CASSIPGPGTGRTDTQYF.

The rearrangement joins TRBV19 to TRBJ2-1; maybe TRBD1 (5 bases). The V gene lost 1 base and the J gene lost 2 bases, with 9 bases spanning the gap. Germline V gene sequence: CDR1 LNHDA, CDR2 SQIVND (reference sequence). CDR3 length: 15 residues. CDR3 sequence reads: CASSIGQFPYNEQFF. For the CDR3, the DNA is TGTGCCAGTAGTATAGGACAGTTTCCCTACAATGAGCAGTTCTTC.

The J gene is TRBJ2-7, the V gene TRBV27, with D unclear. V was shortened by 2 bases and J by 0 bases, with 11 bases between the two germline ends. The germline CDR1 and CDR2 sequences are MNHEY and SMNVEV (reference sequence). The CDR3 extends over 15 amino acids. In DNA form, the CDR3 reads TGTGCCAGCAGTTTAAAACACAGCAACTCCTACGAGCAGTACTTC. It yields the protein CASSLKHSNSYEQYF.

The chain combines TRBV5-1 with TRBJ1-4; D is undetermined. The CDR3 consists of 16 residues. Trimming stripped 1 base from V and 0 bases from J, with 10 bases between. Looked up from germline, CDR1 is SGHRS and CDR2 is YFSETQ. CDR3 amino acids: CASSLLSPATNEKLFF. The CDR3, as DNA: TGCGCCAGCAGCTTGCTTAGTCCCGCAACTAATGAAAAACTGTTTTTT.

This clone appeared a few times. This chain uses TRBV4-1 with TRBJ1-2, with D tentatively TRBD1 (5 bases). Trimming shortened V by 4 bases and J by 0 bases, and 12 bases separated the two germline ends. The CDR3 totals 15 residues. CDR1 is MGHRA, CDR2 YSYEKL, per germline. CDR3 protein: CASSLTDSTNYGYTF. DNA of the CDR3: TGCGCCAGCAGCCTGACTGACAGCACTAACTATGGCTACACCTTC.

The CDR3 nucleotides read TGTGCCAGCACCCTTGGGGGCATTTCACTTAACACCGGGGAGCTGTTTTTT. Protein: CASTLGGISLNTGELFF. The chain uses TRBV27 and TRBJ2-2, with D possibly matching TRBD1 (6 bases). V was pared by 7 bases and J by 2 bases, with 20 bases between. CDR3 length: 17 amino acids. Germline V gene sequence: CDR1 MNHEY, CDR2 SMNVEV (reference sequence).

The chain recombines TRBV5-1 with TRBJ1-1, with D uncertain. The CDR3 sequence is 15 residues long. V dropped 4 bases and J dropped 5 bases, with 18 bases sitting between them. CDR1 is SGHRS, CDR2 YFSETQ, per germline. CDR3 residues: CASSISLGRRTEAFF. For the CDR3, the DNA is TGCGCCAGCAGCATAAGCCTCGGGAGGAGAACTGAAGCTTTCTTT.

This clone was counted a single time. The genes are TRBV10-3 and TRBJ2-2; TRBD1 matches at 8 bases. Per germline, CDR1 ENHRY and CDR2 SYGVKD. The trim removed 3 bases at V and 7 bases at J, leaving 10 bases unmatched. This CDR3 has 16 residues. CDR3 sequence reads: CAISDGQGRKGGELFF. The CDR3 bases are TGTGCCATCAGTGATGGACAGGGTAGGAAGGGCGGGGAGCTGTTTTTT.

The chain carries TRBV28 and TRBJ1-6, with 11 bases that match TRBD1. The V and J ends lost 5 bases and 12 bases, in that order; junction bases with no gene match: 6. Per germline, CDR1 MDHEN and CDR2 SYDVKM. The CDR3 runs 14 residues. Here the CDR3 reads CASSEPGQGGPLHF. CDR3 nucleotide sequence: TGTGCCAGCAGTGAACCGGGACAGGGGGGACCCCTCCACTTT.

V gene TRBV6-1 combines with J gene TRBJ2-5, with TRBD2 identical over 10 bases. CDR3 size: 16 residues. Germline-derived CDR1 and CDR2 are MNHNS and SASEGT. Losses at the gene ends were 0 bases for V and 4 bases for J; bases not matched to a gene: 5. The CDR3 sequence: CASSEAVAGGRETQYF. CDR3 nucleotide sequence: TGTGCCAGCAGTGAAGCGGTAGCGGGAGGTAGAGAGACCCAGTACTTC.

The chain combines TRBV6-6 with TRBJ2-5, with a tentative D call TRBD1 (6 bases). CDR1 MNHNY and CDR2 SVGAGI come from the germline V gene (reference sequence). This CDR3 is 14 amino acids long. V lost 2 bases and J 2 bases, leaving 9 bases between the germline ends. DNA for the CDR3: TGTGCCAGCAGTTACCGGGGACATCAAGAGACCCAGTACTTC. Translation: CASSYRGHQETQYF.

The V and J genes are TRBV11-2 and TRBJ2-5; TRBD1 agrees at 8 bases. Trimming cost V 4 bases and J 1 base; bases outside gene matches: 5. CDR3 length: 15 amino acids. Germline assignment: CDR1 SGHAT and CDR2 FQNNGV. CDR3 loop: CASSSGDRFQETQYF. The CDR3 nucleotides are TGTGCCAGCAGCTCCGGGGACAGGTTCCAAGAGACCCAGTACTTC. The variable domain in full, with the rest retrieved from reference TRBV11-2 and TRBJ2-5, is EAGVAQSPRYKIIEKRQSVAFWCNPISGHATLYWYQQILGQGPKLLIQFQNNGVVDDSQLPKDRFSAERLKGVDSTLKIQPAKLEDSAVYLCASSSGDRFQETQYFGPGTRLLVL.

DNA for the CDR3: TGTGCCAGCACCTCACAGGGGAGAGGGGAGACCCAGTACTTC. Translating gives CASTSQGRGETQYF. The V call is TRBV6-6, the J call TRBJ2-5, with 7 bases aligning to TRBD1. Germline V gene data show CDR1 as MNHNY and CDR2 as SVGAGI (reference sequence). Germline trimming cut 7 bases from V and 5 bases from J; bases unmatched to any gene: 10. The CDR3 has 14 residues.

This clone appeared a single time. The rearrangement uses TRBV2 and TRBJ2-2; D remains unclear. The CDR3 is 11 amino acids. The V end lost 7 bases, the J end lost 4 bases, and 4 bases lay between the germline ends. Germline loops: CDR1 SNHLY, CDR2 FYNNEI. The CDR3: CASTLTGELFF. In nucleotides, the CDR3 is TGTGCCAGCACTCTCACCGGGGAGCTGTTTTTT.

This clone has just a few counts. V is TRBV6-1 and J is TRBJ2-1; D is unresolved. Trimming pared 6 bases from V and 7 bases from J, leaving 16 bases between. CDR3 size: 14 residues. Germline V CDR1 and CDR2: MNHNS, SASEGT. CDR3 region: CASRVSAVLNEQFF. The CDR3 nucleotides read TGTGCCAGCAGAGTAAGCGCGGTTTTGAATGAGCAGTTCTTC.